Presented here are 18 T cell receptor beta chains from one specimen sequenced in a study of CD8+ T cells in alopecia areata. Treatment given: oral pan-JAK inhibitor, 5-10 mg twice daily. Extraction of RNA preceded its reverse transcription into cDNA, which served as the sequencing template. The protocol was immunoSEQ multiplex PCR, while the TCRdb copy is restricted to in-frame clones and leaves out a portion. The sample gives over 200,000 clones, 64% of which show up once; around 4.3% is in the top ten. This material consisted of CD4+ T cells sorted from blood, taken at week 4, from a patient treated with tofacitinib. These receptors originate from a human donor with alopecia areata.

The V call is TRBV6-7, the J call TRBJ1-1; D is unclear. TRBV6-7 is designated an ORF whose function remains uncertain. The CDR3 is 15 amino acids. Trimming stripped 7 bases from V and 4 bases from J, with 19 bases between. The CDR3 nucleotides read TGTGCCAGCACCTATCTTGAGCCTATGAGCACTGAAGCTTTCTTT. This gives the protein CASTYLEPMSTEAFF.

The CDR3 reads CASSLTSGVQDTQYF. CDR3 sequence (DNA): TGCGCCAGCAGCTTGACTAGCGGTGTACAAGATACGCAGTATTTT. The V call is TRBV4-1, the J call TRBJ2-3; 9 bases line up with TRBD2. Trimming at V came to 5 bases and at J to 5 bases, leaving 8 bases not matched to a gene. The CDR3 covers 15 residues. Germline values: CDR1 MGHRA, CDR2 YSYEKL.

The chain uses TRBV5-1 and TRBJ2-1; D is perhaps TRBD1 (6 bases). The CDR3 has 14 residues. Germline V CDR1 and CDR2: SGHRS, YFSETQ. Trimming shortened V by 1 base and J by 8 bases, and 13 bases separated the two germline ends. The CDR3 DNA is TGCGCCAGCAGCTTGCGAGGACAGCAGGATGAGCAGTTCTTC. As protein: CASSLRGQQDEQFF.

The CDR3 sequence is CSARQGLFDTQYF. In nucleotides, the CDR3 is TGCAGCGCTCGACAGGGGTTGTTCGATACGCAGTATTTT. The chain joins TRBV29-1 to TRBJ2-3, with 8 nucleotides matching TRBD1. The CDR3 has 13 amino acids. Losses at the gene ends were 7 bases for V and 6 bases for J; bases not matched to a gene: 9. CDR1 and CDR2 (germline): SQVTM, ANQGSEA.

V is TRBV5-1 and J is TRBJ2-3, with 7 bases fitting TRBD1. Germline trimming cut 4 bases from V and 2 bases from J; bases unmatched to any gene: 19. From germline, CDR1 is SGHRS and CDR2 YFSETQ. This CDR3 has 19 residues. CDR3 nucleotides: TGCGCCAGCAGCCCCACCGGGACAGCCCTACCGAGAGACACAGATACGCAGTATTTT. It is translated as CASSPTGTALPRDTDTQYF.

The chain employs TRBV5-1 and TRBJ2-7; D gene uncertain. CDR1 SGHRS and CDR2 YFSETQ come from the germline V gene. Deletions cut 0 bases from V and 1 base from J, with 11 bases between. This CDR3 spans 15 amino acids. The CDR3 DNA reads TGCGCCAGCAGCTTGGACTGGGTGACGTCCTACGAGCAGTACTTC. As protein: CASSLDWVTSYEQYF.

This chain connects TRBV6-5 to TRBJ2-1, with a possible D match to TRBD2 (6 bases). The CDR3 consists of 15 residues. Germline values: CDR1 MNHEY, CDR2 SVGAGI. Between the trimmed V and J ends, which lost 8 bases and 5 bases, there was a span of 19 bases. The chain's CDR3 is CASRPGGRSDNEQFF. CDR3 in DNA: TGTGCCAGCCGCCCTGGAGGGCGGTCGGACAATGAGCAGTTCTTC.

This chain uses TRBV4-1 with TRBJ2-1, with 7 nucleotides matching TRBD1. Germline-derived CDR1 and CDR2 are MGHRA and YSYEKL. Germline trimming cut 3 bases from V and 2 bases from J; bases unmatched to any gene: 10. The CDR3 is 17 amino acids. DNA of the CDR3: TGCGCCAGCAGCCAGGTCACGGGACAGAAGCCCTACAATGAGCAGTTCTTC. Protein product: CASSQVTGQKPYNEQFF.

This rearrangement joins TRBV2 to TRBJ2-2, with a possible D match to TRBD2 (6 bases). The germline V gene encodes CDR1 SNHLY and CDR2 FYNNEI. The V and J ends lost 0 bases and 4 bases respectively, with 9 bases between them. The CDR3 consists of 15 residues. The CDR3 reads CASSEAGLLTGELFF. The CDR3 region has the DNA TGTGCCAGCAGTGAAGCGGGACTTCTCACCGGGGAGCTGTTTTTT.

The chain employs TRBV9 and TRBJ2-2, with 10 bases fitting TRBD1. CDR3 size: 17 residues. Germline values: CDR1 SGDLS, CDR2 YYNGEE. Trimming took 2 bases from V and 2 from J; bases not matched to a gene: 6. CDR3 loop: CASSVGTGVGNTGELFF. For the CDR3, the DNA is TGTGCCAGCAGCGTCGGGACAGGGGTAGGAAACACCGGGGAGCTGTTTTTT.

V is TRBV7-9 and J is TRBJ1-6; D is perhaps TRBD1 (5 bases). This CDR3 region has 13 residues. Per the germline V gene, CDR1 is SEHNR and CDR2 is FQNEAQ (reference sequence). Trimming left V 1 base short and J 8 bases short, with 6 bases between. The CDR3 DNA reads TGTGCCAGCAGCTTAGGGGGGGATTCACCCCTCCACTTT. Amino acids: CASSLGGDSPLHF.

In this sample, this clone turned up a few times. The chain employs TRBV30 and TRBJ2-1, with TRBD2 as a possible D gene (6 bases). With 5 bases removed from V and 7 bases from J, the gap between germline ends came to 18 bases. CDR1 and CDR2 (germline): GTSNPN, SVGIG (reference sequence). The CDR3 is made up of 14 amino acids. The chain's CDR3 is CAWAPGLHRNEQFF. The CDR3 DNA follows: TGTGCCTGGGCACCGGGACTCCATCGGAATGAGCAGTTCTTC.

The chain links TRBV15 to TRBJ1-6; 7 positions agree with TRBD1. The CDR3 has 16 residues. Germline-derived CDR1 and CDR2 are LNHNV and YYDKDF (reference sequence). V lost 0 bases and J lost 13; bases outside the gene matches: 12. The CDR3, as DNA: TGTGCCACCAGCAGAGACGGGGGACAGAAAGTAAGGCCCCTCCACTTT. Protein product: CATSRDGGQKVRPLHF.

The rearrangement joins TRBV10-3 to TRBJ2-7; 10 bases line up with TRBD1. The germline V gene has CDR1 ENHRY and CDR2 SYGVKD. The CDR3 has 15 amino acids. V trimming: 10 bases; J trimming: 3 bases; junction bases outside the gene matches: 12. The CDR3 region is CATNARGQGFYEQYF. Written as DNA, the CDR3 is TGTGCCACCAACGCGCGGGGACAGGGGTTCTACGAGCAGTACTTC.

This clone turned up a few times. The chain employs TRBV7-2 and TRBJ1-1, with TRBD1 as a possible D gene (5 bases). The CDR3 loop spans 15 amino acids. The germline CDR1 and CDR2 sequences are SGHTA and FQGNSA. V was pared by 4 bases and J by 0 bases, with 12 bases between. In DNA form, the CDR3 reads TGTGCCAGCAGCTCACCGGAGGGGCTGAACACTGAAGCTTTCTTT. Translating gives CASSSPEGLNTEAFF.

This chain uses TRBV11-1 with TRBJ1-1; a weak D match, TRBD1 (6 bases). The CDR3 has 13 residues. Germline V lookup: CDR1 SGHAT, CDR2 FQDESV (reference sequence). V lost 3 bases, J lost 7 bases, and 12 bases lay in between. DNA of the CDR3: TGTGCCAGCAGCTTCAGGGGTTCTCGTGAAGCTTTCTTT. It translates to CASSFRGSREAFF. The variable domain in full, with the rest retrieved from reference TRBV11-1 and TRBJ1-1, is EAEVAQSPRYKITEKSQAVAFWCDPISGHATLYWYRQILGQGPELLVQFQDESVVDDSQLPKDRFSAERLKGVDSTLKIQPAELGDSAMYLCASSFRGSREAFFGQGTRLTVV.

This clone has a handful of counts. The rearrangement links TRBV6-1 to TRBJ1-2; 7 nucleotides agree with TRBD1. Looked up from germline, CDR1 is MNHNS and CDR2 is SASEGT. Unmatched junction bases numbered 5, after V lost 5 bases and J lost 2 bases. The CDR3 runs to 14 residues. Here the CDR3 reads CASSYRGQNYGYTF. CDR3 bases: TGTGCCAGCAGTTATAGGGGACAGAACTATGGCTACACCTTC.

Remarks on this clone: Within the sample, other DNA sequences also encode this same CDR3. This rearrangement joins TRBV29-1 to TRBJ2-5; D is unresolved. CDR3 length: 11 residues. Trimming cost V 3 bases and J 5 bases, with 7 bases left between them. CDR1 and CDR2 from the germline V gene are SQVTM and ANQGSEA. Here the CDR3 reads CSVDLPETQYF. The CDR3 nucleotides are TGCAGCGTTGACCTACCGGAGACCCAGTACTTC.